The 28 T cell receptor beta chains below were found in one sample sequenced in a study of blood T cell repertoires in COVID-19. Only in-frame clones appear in the TCRdb table, and some are missing; sequencing was by immunoSEQ multiplex PCR. Of fewer than 15,000 clones listed, approximately 91% are singletons. The sample was peripheral blood. The receptor source for this set is a human donor in a cohort sampled during active COVID-19.

Concerning this clone itself: The same CDR3 arises from other DNA sequences in this sample as well. The rearrangement links TRBV6-6 to TRBJ2-7, with 8 bases lining up with TRBD2. Germline V gene data show CDR1 as MNHNY and CDR2 as SVGAGI (reference sequence). J lost 2 bases, V lost 6 bases, and 6 bases had no gene match. CDR3 length: 14 residues. CDR3 residues: CASSLTSGTYEQYF. In DNA form, the CDR3 reads TGTGCCAGCAGCCTCACTAGCGGTACCTACGAGCAGTACTTC.

The genes are TRBV5-1 and TRBJ2-1; TRBD2 matches at 13 bases. V was pared by 1 base and J by 3 bases, with 4 bases of the junction left unmatched. Germline V gene sequence: CDR1 SGHRS, CDR2 YFSETQ. This CDR3 has 17 residues. The CDR3, as DNA: TGCGCCAGCAGCTTGCTTGGGACTAGCGGGATCTACAATGAGCAGTTCTTC. This translates into CASSLLGTSGIYNEQFF.

The chain joins TRBV5-1 to TRBJ1-3; 11 bases agree with TRBD1. Germline loops: CDR1 SGHRS, CDR2 YFSETQ. This CDR3 has 19 residues. With 0 bases clipped from V and 0 bases from J, the junction kept 8 bases outside the gene matches. The CDR3 DNA sequence: TGCGCCAGCAGCTTGGAGGGGACAGGGGGTTCTAGCTCTGGAAACACCATATATTTT. Encoded protein: CASSLEGTGGSSSGNTIYF.

The chain joins TRBV3-1 (or the pseudogene TRBV3-2) to TRBJ1-6; 9 nucleotides agree with TRBD1. CDR1 and CDR2 (germline): LGHDT, YNNKEL (reference sequence). The CDR3 is 17 residues long. V trimming: 3 bases; J trimming: 2 bases; junction bases outside the gene matches: 5. CDR3 DNA sequence: TGTGCCAGCAGCCAGATGGACAGGGGCACCTATAATTCACCCCTCCACTTT. Protein product: CASSQMDRGTYNSPLHF.

This chain uses TRBV2 with TRBJ1-1, with D possibly TRBD1 on 6 matching bases. This CDR3 is built from 13 residues. V lost 1 base and J 7 bases, leaving 10 bases between the germline ends. Per the germline V gene, CDR1 is SNHLY and CDR2 is FYNNEI. The CDR3 reads CASSEVRGFEAFF. The CDR3 DNA reads TGTGCCAGCAGTGAAGTAAGGGGGTTTGAAGCTTTCTTT.

The gene calls are TRBV21-1 and TRBJ2-2; no DNA check was done on the table's D call, TRBD1. TRBV21-1 is noted as a pseudogene. This CDR3 region has 20 residues. Here the CDR3 reads CASSKVGDRGILIITGELFF. CDR3 coding DNA: TGTGCCAGCAGCAAAGTAGGCGACAGGGGAATTTTGATTATCACCGGGGAGCTGTTTTTT.

This sequence joins TRBV28 and TRBJ2-3; 8 bases align to TRBD2. J gave up 4 bases and V 3 bases, and 9 bases lay outside the gene matches. The CDR3 is 16 residues long. Germline V CDR1 and CDR2: MDHEN, SYDVKM. In nucleotides, the CDR3 is TGTGCCAGCAGTTTTCAGCGGGGGACCGCCTCAGATACGCAGTATTTT. Amino acids: CASSFQRGTASDTQYF.

The chain combines TRBV9 with TRBJ1-4, with a weak D call TRBD1 (5 bases). V was shortened by 4 bases and J by 5 bases, with 12 bases between the two germline ends. There are 14 residues in the CDR3. CDR1 is SGDLS and CDR2 is YYNGEE in the germline V gene. CDR3 amino acids: CASSPDRANEKLFF. CDR3 coding DNA: TGTGCCAGCAGCCCTGACAGAGCAAATGAAAAACTGTTTTTT. Full variable domain (outside the CDR3, taken from reference TRBV9 and TRBJ1-4): DSGVTQTPKHLITATGQRVTLRCSPRSGDLSVYWYQQSLDQGLQFLIQYYNGEERAKGNILERFSAQQFPDLHSELNLSSLELGDSALYFCASSPDRANEKLFFGSGTQLSVL.

Worth noting for this clone: One end of the junction does not line up with germline, which may come from a read error. The chain links TRBV5-1 to TRBJ2-3, with 9 positions matching TRBD1. Germline V lookup: CDR1 SGHRS, CDR2 YFSETQ. The CDR3 length is 15 residues. The CDR3 coding sequence is TGCGCCAGCAGCTTGGCCACAGGGGGCACGGATACGCAGTATTTT. Protein product: CASSLATGGTDTQYF.

This rearrangement joins TRBV5-4 to TRBJ2-3; possibly TRBD1 for D (5 bases). V lost 0 bases and J lost 2, with 19 bases in between. The CDR3 extends over 18 amino acids. Per germline, CDR1 SGHNT and CDR2 YYREEE (reference sequence). This CDR3 reads CASSLGGRGITLTDTQYF. The CDR3 DNA reads as TGTGCCAGCAGCTTGGGCGGAAGGGGAATCACACTCACAGATACGCAGTATTTT.

The chain is built from TRBV24-1 and TRBJ2-2; 7 nucleotides match TRBD1. The ends lost 7 bases at V and 2 bases at J; junction bases unmatched: 3. The germline V gene encodes CDR1 KGHDR and CDR2 SFDVKD. The CDR3 covers 14 residues. CDR3 region: CATSRDSNTGELFF. The CDR3, as DNA: TGTGCCACCAGCCGGGACAGCAACACCGGGGAGCTGTTTTTT.

The chain has TRBV7-2 and TRBJ1-2; 9 nucleotides line up with TRBD1. The CDR3 extends over 14 amino acids. V lost 6 bases and J lost 7; bases outside the gene matches: 9. Germline V gene sequence: CDR1 SGHTA, CDR2 FQGNSA. CDR3 residues: CASSAGTGFIGYTF. The CDR3 DNA reads as TGTGCCAGCAGTGCCGGGACAGGGTTTATTGGCTACACCTTC.

The chain is built from TRBV18 and TRBJ2-1; D remains unclear. The germline V gene has CDR1 KGHSH and CDR2 LQKENI. This CDR3 is built from 15 residues. With 1 base removed from V and 7 bases from J, the gap between germline ends came to 14 bases. The CDR3 sequence is CASSPRESLGNEQFF. The DNA for the CDR3 is TGTGCCAGCTCACCACGCGAAAGTCTCGGGAATGAGCAGTTCTTC.

The CDR3 loop reads CASIMGQNYGYTF. The CDR3 nucleotides are TGTGCCAGCATAATGGGACAGAACTATGGCTACACCTTC. V usage is TRBV6-6 and J usage is TRBJ1-2, with TRBD1 matching over 7 bases. The germline gives CDR1 MNHNY, CDR2 SVGAGI (reference sequence). The CDR3 covers 13 residues. V was clipped by 7 bases and J by 2 bases; unmatched bases: 4.

The chain recombines TRBV10-1 with TRBJ2-1; tentative D call: TRBD2 (5 bases). The CDR3 is 16 residues long. Trimming stripped 3 bases from V and 4 bases from J, with 16 bases between. Germline CDR1 reads WNHNN; CDR2 reads SYGVQD (reference sequence). CDR3: CASSERFSGNYNEQFF. CDR3 bases: TGCGCCAGCAGTGAAAGGTTTTCCGGGAATTACAATGAGCAGTTCTTC.

V gene TRBV19 combines with J gene TRBJ2-2, with 9 bases matching TRBD1. After removal of 7 bases from V and 3 bases from J, the junction contained 21 bases not matched to a gene. Germline V gene lookup returns CDR1 LNHDA and CDR2 SQIVND (reference sequence). This CDR3 contains 20 residues. CDR3 amino acids: CASTQSQGQGGAEHTGELFF. DNA of the CDR3: TGTGCCAGTACGCAGTCCCAGGGACAGGGCGGGGCTGAACACACCGGGGAGCTGTTTTTT.

This chain links TRBV24-1 with TRBJ1-2; 8 bases fit TRBD1. CDR3 size: 17 residues. Losses at the gene ends were 9 bases for V and 2 bases for J; bases not matched to a gene: 16. Germline-derived CDR1 and CDR2 are KGHDR and SFDVKD. CDR3 region: CATSTRTGTGRNYGYTF. For the CDR3, the DNA is TGTGCCACCTCTACCCGGACTGGGACAGGACGCAACTATGGCTACACCTTC.

The chain recombines TRBV2 with TRBJ1-2; D perhaps matches TRBD1 (6 bases). CDR1 and CDR2 (germline): SNHLY, FYNNEI. The V gene lost 6 bases and the J gene lost 11 bases, with 13 bases spanning the gap. The CDR3 is 11 residues long. CDR3 in amino acids: CASRPKQGYTF. CDR3 bases: TGTGCCAGCAGGCCCAAACAGGGTTACACCTTC. Looking up the rest from reference TRBV2 and TRBJ1-2 gives the full variable domain: EPEVTQTPSHQVTQMGQEVILRCVPISNHLYFYWYRQILGQKVEFLVSFYNNEISEKSEIFDDQFSVERPDGSNFTLKIRSTKLEDSAMYFCASRPKQGYTFGSGTRLTVV.

V usage is TRBV24-1 and J usage is TRBJ2-5; 7 bases are a match to TRBD1. V shed 4 bases and J 0 bases; nucleotides not matched to a gene: 7. The CDR3 has 16 residues. Germline values: CDR1 KGHDR, CDR2 SFDVKD. CDR3 DNA sequence: TGTGCCACCAGTGAGTCCCGACAGGGCTACCAAGAGACCCAGTACTTC. Translated: CATSESRQGYQETQYF.

This chain joins TRBV28 and TRBJ2-7; 9 bases align to TRBD1. The germline CDR1 and CDR2 sequences are MDHEN and SYDVKM. The length of the CDR3 is 17 residues. V lost 2 bases and J lost 1; bases outside the gene matches: 9. CDR3 DNA sequence: TGTGCCAGCAGTTTACCGTCCCCCGGGACAGGGTCCTACGAGCAGTACTTC. It yields the protein CASSLPSPGTGSYEQYF.

V is TRBV6-6 and J is TRBJ2-4; 7 nucleotides agree with TRBD1. V lost 5 bases and J lost 0; bases outside the gene matches: 7. Germline assignment: CDR1 MNHNY and CDR2 SVGAGI (reference sequence). The CDR3 covers 16 residues. The CDR3 region has the DNA TGTGCCAGCAGTCCCGGGACAGTTCTAGCCAAAAACATTCAGTACTTC. It translates to CASSPGTVLAKNIQYF.

This chain connects TRBV18 to TRBJ2-5; 7 nucleotides line up with TRBD1. Per the germline V gene, CDR1 is KGHSH and CDR2 is LQKENI. CDR3 size: 13 residues. After removal of 2 bases from V and 3 bases from J, the junction contained 0 bases not matched to a gene. The CDR3 bases are TGTGCCAGCTCACCAGACAGGGAAGAGACCCAGTACTTC. Translated, it gives CASSPDREETQYF.

This clone came up once. The CDR3 nucleotides read TGTGCCAGCAGCGCCACAGGGGACAGCAATCAGCCCCAGCATTTT. As protein: CASSATGDSNQPQHF. The gene calls are TRBV7-8 and TRBJ1-5, with TRBD1 matching over 7 bases. J gave up 1 base and V 5 bases, and 5 bases lay outside the gene matches. Looked up from germline, CDR1 is SGHVS and CDR2 is FQNEAQ. This CDR3 has 15 residues.

The genes are TRBV3-1 (or the pseudogene TRBV3-2) and TRBJ2-7; 8 bases fit TRBD1. Trimming removed 1 base from V and 6 bases from J; junction bases left unmatched: 8. This CDR3 region has 15 residues. CDR1 is LGHDT, CDR2 YNNKEL, per germline (reference sequence). CDR3 sequence: CASSQGGRGPVEQYF. The CDR3 DNA follows: TGTGCCAGCAGCCAAGGCGGCAGGGGGCCGGTCGAGCAGTACTTC.

This chain connects TRBV5-1 to TRBJ2-7; D possibly corresponds to TRBD1 (5 bases). The CDR3 has 14 amino acids. V lost 3 bases and J 2 bases, leaving 12 bases between the germline ends. Per germline, CDR1 SGHRS and CDR2 YFSETQ. CDR3 DNA sequence: TGCGCCAGCAGCTCACAGGTCATAGCCTACGAGCAGTACTTC. Protein product: CASSSQVIAYEQYF.

The gene calls are TRBV6-5 and TRBJ1-1; tentatively, D is TRBD1 (6 bases). Germline V CDR1 and CDR2: MNHEY, SVGAGI. V was clipped by 7 bases and J by 1 base, with 16 bases between them. The CDR3 spans 15 residues. In DNA, the CDR3 is TGTGCCAGCAACCCCCAGGGAGGGGGGAACACTGAAGCTTTCTTT. This gives the protein CASNPQGGGNTEAFF.

The chain uses TRBV9 and TRBJ1-3; a weak D match, TRBD1 (5 bases). The CDR3 runs to 15 residues. CDR1 is SGDLS, CDR2 YYNGEE, per germline. Between the trimmed V and J ends, which lost 3 bases and 2 bases, there was a span of 12 bases. DNA of the CDR3: TGTGCCAGCAGCGCGGGGGTTTCGCCTGGAAACACCATATATTTT. Its protein is CASSAGVSPGNTIYF.

This chain joins TRBV5-5 and TRBJ2-7, with 9 bases lining up with TRBD2. Trimming took 0 bases from V and 2 from J; bases not matched to a gene: 0. The CDR3 totals 14 residues. Germline CDR1 reads SGHKS; CDR2 reads YYEKEE (reference sequence). CDR3 nucleotide sequence: TGTGCCAGCAGCTTGGCTAGCGGGACCTACGAGCAGTACTTC. As protein: CASSLASGTYEQYF. The variable domain in full, completed from reference TRBV5-5 and TRBJ2-7, reads DAGVTQSPTHLIKTRGQQVTLRCSPISGHKSVSWYQQVLGQGPQFIFQYYEKEERGRGNFPDRFSARQFPNYSSELNVNALLLGDSALYLCASSLASGTYEQYFGPGTRLTVT.